Following are 26 T cell receptor beta chains from one sample sequenced in a study of vaccination and CD4 T cells after COVID-19. Cultured CD4+ T cell DNA was sequenced using the Oncomine TCR Beta short-read assay. MiXCR was run by TCRdb on the PCR reads, yielding one entry per CDR3 protein. The data hold under 15,000 distinct CDR3 sequences, with roughly 53% observed a single time. Treatment meaning: approximately nine-day PBMC culture with coronavirus spike peptide pools or control peptides (ViraFEST assay). Their cognate antigens are unknown. The specimen sequenced was CD4+ T cells from blood, cultured in vitro. The receptor source for this set is a human donor who had recovered from COVID-19.

V and J are TRBV7-8 and TRBJ2-3, with D maybe TRBD2 (6 bases). V lost 7 bases to trimming and J lost 4 bases, with 21 bases between them. Per germline, CDR1 SGHVS and CDR2 FQNEAQ. This CDR3 spans 16 amino acids. Here the CDR3 reads CASTLGLARSADTQYF. CDR3 nucleotides: TGTGCCAGCACCCTAGGGCTAGCGCGATCGGCAGATACGCAGTATTTT.

The chain links TRBV28 to TRBJ1-5; D may be TRBD1 (5 bases). The ends were cut back, 1 base at V and 7 bases at J, with 17 bases in the middle. From germline, CDR1 is MDHEN and CDR2 SYDVKM. The CDR3 is 16 residues long. In nucleotides, the CDR3 is TGTGCCAGCAGTTTATTGGGACTCCAGAGAGGGCAGCCCCAGCATTTT. Translating it yields CASSLLGLQRGQPQHF. The entire variable domain, with the rest obtained from reference TRBV28 and TRBJ1-5, is as follows: DVKVTQSSRYLVKRTGEKVFLECVQDMDHENMFWYRQDPGLGLRLIYFSYDVKMKEKGDIPEGYSVSREKKERFSLILESASTNQTSMYLCASSLLGLQRGQPQHFGDGTRLSIL.

The chain links TRBV20-1 to TRBJ2-1, with a tentative D call TRBD2 (5 bases). V lost 4 bases, J lost 2 bases, and 12 bases lay in between. The V gene's germline CDR1 is DFQATT and CDR2 SNEGSKA (reference sequence). The CDR3 is 14 amino acids. The chain's CDR3 is CSATLATAYNEQFF. CDR3 nucleotides: TGCAGTGCTACCCTAGCTACGGCCTACAATGAGCAGTTCTTC.

The V call is TRBV20-1, the J call TRBJ2-1; D is undetermined. The V end was cut by 6 bases, the J end by 7 bases, with 10 bases between. The length of the CDR3 is 11 residues. The V gene's germline CDR1 is DFQATT and CDR2 SNEGSKA (reference sequence). CDR3 coding DNA: TGCAGTGCCGAAGACGGGAATGAGCAGTTCTTC. Its translation: CSAEDGNEQFF.

The CDR3 sequence: CATSSWTGSSYNEQFF. Written as DNA, the CDR3 is TGTGCCACCAGCAGTTGGACAGGGAGCTCCTACAATGAGCAGTTCTTC. The V call is TRBV15, the J call TRBJ2-1; 8 positions match TRBD1. The CDR3 consists of 16 residues. Per germline, CDR1 LNHNV and CDR2 YYDKDF (reference sequence). Losses at the gene ends were 3 bases for V and 0 bases for J; bases not matched to a gene: 4.

The chain uses TRBV7-9 and TRBJ2-3; 7 nucleotides match TRBD2. The CDR3 has 17 amino acids. Losses at the gene ends were 5 bases for V and 0 bases for J; bases not matched to a gene: 11. Germline CDR1 reads SEHNR; CDR2 reads FQNEAQ (reference sequence). CDR3 region: CASSLFSGRGSTDTQYF. The CDR3 DNA reads as TGTGCCAGCAGCCTCTTCTCAGGGCGGGGGAGCACAGATACGCAGTATTTT.

This clonotype was counted between two and nine times. The V gene is TRBV20-1, the J gene TRBJ2-3; TRBD2 matches at 8 bases. CDR3 length equals 15 residues. Germline V gene lookup returns CDR1 DFQATT and CDR2 SNEGSKA (reference sequence). Trimming at V came to 1 base and at J to 3 bases, leaving 6 bases not matched to a gene. The CDR3 reads CSARGSSGSTDTQYF. CDR3 nucleotides: TGCAGTGCTAGAGGTAGCAGCGGGAGTACAGATACGCAGTATTTT.

The rearrangement joins TRBV20-1 to TRBJ1-1; D gene uncertain. Germline CDR1 and CDR2: DFQATT and SNEGSKA (reference sequence). This CDR3 comprises 13 residues. V was trimmed by 3 bases and J by 3 bases, leaving 11 bases between them. The CDR3 DNA reads TGCAGTGCTAGGGGCTCTACCCACACTGAAGCTTTCTTT. Encoded protein: CSARGSTHTEAFF.

V usage is TRBV5-5 and J usage is TRBJ2-7; D unresolved. CDR1 and CDR2 from the germline V gene are SGHKS and YYEKEE (reference sequence). The CDR3 contains 16 residues. V was cut by 4 bases and J by 6 bases, with 23 bases left in between. The CDR3 protein is CASSPRRARGVSEQYF. In DNA, the CDR3 is TGTGCCAGCAGCCCCCGTAGGGCTAGAGGAGTGAGCGAGCAGTACTTC.

The rearrangement uses TRBV20-1 and TRBJ1-5, with 7 positions matching TRBD1. Germline values: CDR1 DFQATT, CDR2 SNEGSKA (reference sequence). The CDR3 runs 13 residues. V lost 4 bases to trimming and J lost 3 bases; unmatched junction nucleotides: 3. CDR3 DNA sequence: TGCAGTGCTAAGACAGGGTACAATCAGCCCCAGCATTTT. Translation gives CSAKTGYNQPQHF.

There are a few counts of this clonotype. The rearrangement joins TRBV24-1 to TRBJ2-5; TRBD1 aligns across 7 bases. The germline V gene has CDR1 KGHDR and CDR2 SFDVKD. The ends lost 4 bases at V and 5 bases at J; junction bases unmatched: 6. The CDR3 extends over 14 amino acids. The DNA for the CDR3 is TGTGCCACCAGTGAAACAGGGGAACAGGAGACCCAGTACTTC. This encodes CATSETGEQETQYF.

This sequence joins TRBV7-3 and TRBJ1-5, with TRBD1 matching over 7 bases. The CDR3 sequence is 12 residues long. Germline trimming cut 5 bases from V and 14 bases from J; bases unmatched to any gene: 9. Germline-derived CDR1 and CDR2 are SGHTA and FQGTGA. The CDR3 here is CASSPHGTEEHF. The CDR3 bases are TGTGCCAGCAGCCCACACGGGACAGAGGAGCATTTT.

This clonotype ranks as medium-sized (0.01 to 0.1%). The chain has TRBV5-1 and TRBJ2-1; 9 bases are a match to TRBD2. This CDR3 spans 15 amino acids. The germline gives CDR1 SGHRS, CDR2 YFSETQ. The trim removed 0 bases at V and 5 bases at J, leaving 3 bases unmatched. Here the CDR3 DNA reads TGCGCCAGCAGCTTGGCCCTAGCGGGAAACAATGAGCAGTTCTTC. Encoded protein: CASSLALAGNNEQFF.

This clonotype is deemed medium-sized. V and J are TRBV12-3 or TRBV12-4 and TRBJ1-1, with a weak D call TRBD1 (5 bases). This CDR3 contains 13 residues. V was pared by 6 bases and J by 0 bases, with 8 bases between. CDR3 sequence: CASRPGMNTEAFF. CDR3 nucleotide sequence: TGTGCCAGCAGGCCAGGGATGAACACTGAAGCTTTCTTT.

The chain joins TRBV20-1 to TRBJ1-5; 7 bases align to TRBD1. The CDR3 extends over 14 amino acids. Germline assignment: CDR1 DFQATT and CDR2 SNEGSKA (reference sequence). V lost 0 bases to trimming and J lost 2 bases; unmatched junction nucleotides: 1. The CDR3 loop is CSARDTGGNQPQHF. The CDR3 nucleotides read TGCAGTGCTAGAGATACAGGGGGCAATCAGCCCCAGCATTTT.

The rearrangement joins TRBV5-5 to TRBJ1-5; D is undetermined. This CDR3 contains 14 residues. Trimming left V 0 bases short and J 3 bases short, with 7 bases between. Germline V lookup: CDR1 SGHKS, CDR2 YYEKEE (reference sequence). In DNA, the CDR3 is TGTGCCAGCAGCTTGGGTGGGGACAATCAGCCCCAGCATTTT. Its translation is CASSLGGDNQPQHF.

The chain uses TRBV18 and TRBJ1-1; D possibly corresponds to TRBD1 (6 bases). V lost 1 base and J lost 7, with 22 bases in between. This CDR3 region has 17 residues. Germline CDR1 is KGHSH and CDR2 is LQKENI. CDR3 loop: CASSPRSPYQGTDEAFF. CDR3 in DNA: TGTGCCAGCTCACCACGGTCTCCTTACCAGGGGACGGATGAAGCTTTCTTT.

This chain joins TRBV29-1 and TRBJ2-6, with 9 bases matching TRBD1. From germline, CDR1 is SQVTM and CDR2 ANQGSEA. V lost 2 bases and J lost 3; bases outside the gene matches: 2. The CDR3 contains 15 residues. The CDR3 reads CSVEHRGLGANVLTF. The CDR3 DNA sequence: TGCAGCGTTGAACACAGGGGGCTTGGGGCCAACGTCCTGACTTTC.

The chain links TRBV7-2 to TRBJ2-7, with a possible D match to TRBD2 (5 bases). The V end was cut by 2 bases, the J end by 3 bases, with 14 bases between. CDR3 size: 15 residues. Germline V CDR1 and CDR2: SGHTA, FQGNSA. The CDR3 DNA sequence: TGTGCCAGCAGCTTACCTGGGAGATTTAACTACGAGCAGTACTTC. Its protein is CASSLPGRFNYEQYF.

This clonotype was counted a few times. The chain combines TRBV7-9 with TRBJ2-5; D gene unclear. CDR1 is SEHNR, CDR2 FQNEAQ, per germline (reference sequence). V was cut by 0 bases and J by 6 bases, with 11 bases left in between. The CDR3 contains 14 residues. CDR3 sequence reads: CASSLAGSRQTQYF. The DNA for the CDR3 is TGTGCCAGCAGCTTAGCGGGATCTCGGCAGACCCAGTACTTC.

The chain uses TRBV4-1 and TRBJ2-7; no definite D call. Deletions cut 0 bases from V and 0 bases from J, with 12 bases between. CDR1 and CDR2 from the germline V gene are MGHRA and YSYEKL. CDR3 size: 16 residues. The DNA of the CDR3 is TGCGCCAGCAGCCAAGATAAGAGGACCGGCTCCTACGAGCAGTACTTC. This codes for CASSQDKRTGSYEQYF.

The CDR3 here is CSARDVSSGANVLTF. CDR3 in DNA: TGCAGTGCTCGGGACGTGAGCTCTGGGGCCAACGTCCTGACTTTC. The rearrangement links TRBV20-1 to TRBJ2-6; the D gene could be TRBD1 or TRBD2 (5 bases each). The germline V gene encodes CDR1 DFQATT and CDR2 SNEGSKA (reference sequence). V gave up 5 bases and J gave up 0 bases, with 11 bases separating them. This CDR3 has 15 residues.

The rearrangement joins TRBV28 to TRBJ1-2; D remains unclear. The length of the CDR3 is 12 residues. Germline CDR1 reads MDHEN; CDR2 reads SYDVKM. V dropped 4 bases and J dropped 8 bases, with 11 bases sitting between them. The CDR3 loop is CASSSEGGGYTF. The DNA for the CDR3 is TGTGCCAGCAGTTCGGAAGGCGGAGGCTACACCTTC.

This clonotype was seen a few times. The gene calls are TRBV12-3 or TRBV12-4 and TRBJ1-5; 7 positions match TRBD1. J lost 4 bases, V lost 7 bases, and 10 bases had no gene match. This CDR3 is built from 15 residues. The CDR3 reads CASTPGGTANQPQHF. Here the CDR3 DNA reads TGTGCCAGCACCCCAGGGGGGACAGCGAATCAGCCCCAGCATTTT.

In this sample, this clonotype turned up a few times. V is TRBV12-3 or TRBV12-4 and J is TRBJ1-6; possibly TRBD1 for D (5 bases). The CDR3 consists of 13 residues. V lost 3 bases to trimming and J lost 6 bases, with 6 bases between them. CDR3 loop: CASSFDSNSPLHF. CDR3 bases: TGTGCCAGCAGTTTCGACAGTAATTCACCCCTCCACTTT.

This clonotype has just a few counts. The V gene is TRBV27, the J gene TRBJ1-1; D remains unclear. The CDR3 runs to 15 residues. Trimming removed 6 bases from V and 5 bases from J, with 19 bases in between. Per the germline V gene, CDR1 is MNHEY and CDR2 is SMNVEV (reference sequence). The CDR3 reads CASSRPGLLRTEAFF. The CDR3 region has the DNA TGTGCCAGCAGCCGACCGGGCCTCCTGCGAACTGAAGCTTTCTTT.